This T cell receptor beta chain emerged from a study of T-cell reconstitution after alpha-beta-depleted transplantation in children. This CDR3 contains 12 residues. The germline gives CDR1 MNHEY, CDR2 SVGAGI. The V end lost 1 base, the J end lost 7 bases, and 7 bases lay between the germline ends. Preparation of the TCRbeta library involved a method that used unique molecular identifiers. A single record per CDR3 protein comes from TCRdb applying MiXCR to the PCR reads. The sample shows roughly 100,000 distinct CDR3 sequences, 4.5% to 7.5% of them seen only once. The V gene is TRBV6-5, the J gene TRBJ1-2, with D maybe TRBD1 (5 bases). The sample was PBMCs, mostly from graft donor cells, taken 60 days after TCRalphabeta/CD19-depleted stem cell transplant. This clonotype was obtained from a female patient aged 2-9 years who had a stem cell transplant for Fanconi anemia, so the T cells may come from the graft donor. This CDR3 is CASSYYGGGYTF. The CDR3 DNA is TGTGCCAGCAGTTACTATGGGGGTGGCTACACCTTC.